This TCR beta chain came from a study of cytomegalovirus exposure and HLA in healthy donors. Primers included in the PCR were 60 Vbeta and 13 Jbeta primers. Sequencing used immunoSEQ multiplex PCR; TCRdb keeps in-frame clones, though not all of them. Among some 150,000 clones listed, 65% to 85% were seen once. Healthy bone marrow donors made up the cohort. This clone was picked up a small number of times. Its target is unknown. Study-wide findings and caveats: TCR beta V- and J-gene trimming, according to a later analysis, was linked to a missense DCLRE1C variant.

The sample consisted of PBMCs. This receptor was identified in a woman between 40 and 50 years old in good health and CMV-seropositive.

CDR3 in amino acids: CASSLKNRQGDGYTF. CDR3 nucleotides: TGTGCCAGCAGCTTGAAAAATCGGCAGGGTGATGGCTACACCTTC. J is TRBJ1-2 and V is TRBV5-6; perhaps TRBD1 as D (5 bases). Germline lookup yields CDR1 SGHDT and CDR2 YYEEEE. Trimming removed 1 base from V and 6 bases from J, with 16 bases in between. The CDR3 spans 15 residues.